This T cell receptor beta chain appears in the sequencing data of a study of control samples from healthy donors and cancer patients (dated by TCRdb to the early 2020s). The library was prepared using the immunoSEQ multiplex PCR assay. This immuneACCESS table, as held by TCRdb, lists in-frame sequences with V and J called but not all clones. Of the missing ones, under half trace to an unresolved V gene in checked studies; the others have no known cause. In all, the sample holds 130,000 or so clones, and roughly 94% of those were seen once. 12% to 15% of the sample is in the top ten clones. Reading the germline V gene (reference sequence) gives CDR1 SGHNT and CDR2 YYREEE. Including cysteine and phenylalanine, the CDR3 has 15 amino acids. The sequence is cut down to CDR3 DNA, 45 bases in frame from base 1. V and J are trimmed by 4 bases and 2 bases, and the gene matches miss 5 bases of the junction.

As to this clone: It has no known antigen specificity. Base-call qualities are not available, and no considerably larger clone is one nucleotide away.

Material: PBMCs. This sequence uses TRBV5-4 and TRBJ2-4; TRBD1 agrees with 8 junctional bases. The source of this sequence is a man in his fifties or sixties with colorectal cancer. The CDR3: CASSNGQGPKNIQYF. The DNA reads TGTGCCAGCAGCAACGGACAGGGTCCCAAAAACATTCAGTACTTC.